The 29 T cell receptor beta chains below come from one sample, sequenced in a study of T-cell memory formation after mild COVID-19. Using its own MiXCR run on the 5' RACE reads, TCRdb lists one record per CDR3 protein. The repertoire has roughly 150,000 distinct CDR3 sequences, roughly 15% of them found once; the top ten carry roughly an eighth. The sequencing sample was made of PBMCs or a T cell subset sorted from them (not recorded which). The receptors derive from an adult woman who had mild COVID-19 (a few samples of this study predate the infection). Cell type and time point are not known.

This clonotype turned up a few times. This chain connects TRBV25-1 to TRBJ1-5; D is possibly TRBD1 (5 bases). Trimming shortened V by 1 base and J by 1 base, and 26 bases separated the two germline ends. Germline CDR1 MGHDK, CDR2 SYGVNS. The CDR3 runs 21 residues. In nucleotides, the CDR3 is TGTGCCAGCAGTGAATTTAGCTCGGGGGACGCCTCCCCTGGGAGCAATCAGCCCCAGCATTTT. Translating it yields CASSEFSSGDASPGSNQPQHF.

This clonotype has only a few counts. J is TRBJ2-1 and V is TRBV7-6; D remains unclear. The CDR3 length is 13 residues. Germline values: CDR1 SGHVS, CDR2 FNYEAQ. V was trimmed by 3 bases and J by 6 bases, leaving 9 bases between them. The CDR3 sequence: CASSFGEANEQFF. The CDR3 bases are TGTGCCAGCAGCTTTGGAGAGGCCAATGAGCAGTTCTTC.

This clonotype showed up just a few times. The chain uses TRBV2 and TRBJ1-1, with TRBD1 matching 9 bases. This CDR3 is built from 14 residues. CDR1 and CDR2 from the germline V gene are SNHLY and FYNNEI. Unmatched junction bases numbered 11, after V lost 4 bases and J lost 11 bases. CDR3 residues: CASSGGGQGEWAFF. The CDR3, as DNA: TGTGCCAGCAGTGGAGGGGGACAGGGAGAATGGGCTTTCTTT.

The CDR3 DNA reads TGTGCCAGCCCGAACAGGGGAGGGGAGCAGTTCTTC. Protein product: CASPNRGGEQFF. The chain employs TRBV7-9 and TRBJ2-1; D tentatively reads TRBD1 or TRBD2 (7 bases each). The V end lost 8 bases, the J end lost 10 bases, and 15 bases lay between the germline ends. CDR1 and CDR2 from the germline V gene are SEHNR and FQNEAQ (reference sequence). This CDR3 is 12 amino acids long.

V is TRBV20-1 and J is TRBJ2-5, with D possibly TRBD1 on 5 matching bases. The CDR3 loop spans 12 amino acids. V lost 0 bases and J lost 4, with 6 bases in between. Germline V gene data show CDR1 as DFQATT and CDR2 as SNEGSKA (reference sequence). The DNA for the CDR3 is TGCAGTGCTAGAGATCAGGGAGAGACCCAGTACTTC. Translation gives CSARDQGETQYF.

The rearrangement joins TRBV7-3 to TRBJ1-5; the D gene is possibly TRBD1 (5 bases). The CDR3 totals 17 residues. CDR1 and CDR2 (germline): SGHTA, FQGTGA. With 1 base removed from V and 0 bases from J, the gap between germline ends came to 13 bases. The CDR3 nucleotides read TGTGCCAGCAGCTTAATAAGGTGGGGGGATAGCAATCAGCCCCAGCATTTT. Translated, it gives CASSLIRWGDSNQPQHF.

The J gene is TRBJ2-7, the V gene TRBV2; a possible D gene is TRBD1 (6 bases). The CDR3 runs 14 residues. Trimming stripped 5 bases from V and 2 bases from J, with 13 bases between. Germline CDR1 reads SNHLY; CDR2 reads FYNNEI. The CDR3 coding sequence is TGTGCCAGCAGTTCCGGGACAACGACCTACGAGCAGTACTTC. The encoded protein is CASSSGTTTYEQYF.

The sample holds one count of this clonotype. This sequence joins TRBV3-1 and TRBJ2-7, with 9 bases fitting TRBD2. The CDR3 runs to 16 residues. V lost 4 bases, J lost 2 bases, and 9 bases stayed unmatched. Germline lookup yields CDR1 LGHDT and CDR2 YNNKEL (reference sequence). DNA for the CDR3: TGTGCCAGCAGCCCGGACCCCAGCGGGAGGACCTACGAGCAGTACTTC. Its protein is CASSPDPSGRTYEQYF.

This clonotype has only a few counts. The chain joins TRBV5-1 to TRBJ1-1; 11 nucleotides align to TRBD1. The CDR3 spans 16 residues. Unmatched junction bases numbered 6, after V lost 4 bases and J lost 1 base. Germline V CDR1 and CDR2: SGHRS, YFSETQ. The CDR3 is CASSPRTGGPNTEAFF. Here the CDR3 DNA reads TGCGCCAGCAGCCCTCGGACAGGGGGCCCGAACACTGAAGCTTTCTTT. The complete variable domain, with remaining parts taken from reference TRBV5-1 and TRBJ1-1, reads KAGVTQTPRYLIKTRGQQVTLSCSPISGHRSVSWYQQTPGQGLQFLFEYFSETQRNKGNFPGRFSGRQFSNSRSEMNVSTLELGDSALYLCASSPRTGGPNTEAFFGQGTRLTVV.

The chain couples TRBV3-1 to TRBJ2-7, with D uncertain. The germline V gene encodes CDR1 LGHDT and CDR2 YNNKEL (reference sequence). The CDR3 is 12 residues long. V lost 6 bases to trimming and J lost 5 bases, with 11 bases between them. The CDR3 nucleotides read TGTGCCAGCAGGGACGCGATGGACGAGCAGTACTTC. It encodes CASRDAMDEQYF.

The chain combines TRBV6-5 with TRBJ2-1, with 10 bases fitting TRBD2. The CDR3 has 16 amino acids. The junction had 11 bases not matched to a gene; V was cut back by 5 bases and J by 7 bases. Per the germline V gene, CDR1 is MNHEY and CDR2 is SVGAGI. This CDR3 reads CASSGLPGLANNEQFF. CDR3 bases: TGTGCCAGCAGTGGTCTCCCGGGACTAGCGAATAATGAGCAGTTCTTC.

The chain employs TRBV7-9 and TRBJ2-1; D might be TRBD1 or TRBD2, each matching 5 bases. The CDR3 spans 14 residues. Germline V lookup: CDR1 SEHNR, CDR2 FQNEAQ (reference sequence). The ends were cut back, 1 base at V and 6 bases at J, with 10 bases in the middle. This CDR3 is CASSLGGMGNEQFF. CDR3 DNA: TGTGCCAGCAGCTTAGGGGGGATGGGCAATGAGCAGTTCTTC.

This rearrangement joins TRBV5-5 to TRBJ1-2, with TRBD1 matching 8 bases. The V gene end was trimmed by 0 bases and the J gene end by 3 bases; junction bases not matched to a gene: 1. Germline CDR1 is SGHKS and CDR2 is YYEKEE (reference sequence). The CDR3 runs 14 residues. Here the CDR3 reads CASSLGTGYYGYTF. The CDR3 DNA reads TGTGCCAGCAGCTTGGGGACAGGGTACTATGGCTACACCTTC.

The CDR3 region is CASSYLNPGDTQYF. The CDR3 DNA follows: TGCGCCAGCAGCTACTTGAACCCGGGGGATACGCAGTATTTT. The chain recombines TRBV5-1 with TRBJ2-3; weak D call: TRBD2 (5 bases). V was trimmed by 3 bases and J by 6 bases, leaving 14 bases between them. The CDR3 sequence is 14 residues long. The germline V gene has CDR1 SGHRS and CDR2 YFSETQ.

This clonotype appeared once. The rearrangement links TRBV7-6 to TRBJ2-5; D is ambiguous. From germline, CDR1 is SGHVS and CDR2 FNYEAQ. V lost 5 bases to trimming and J lost 3 bases, with 16 bases between them. The CDR3 is made up of 15 amino acids. Here the CDR3 reads CASSTRSSYEETQYF. CDR3 nucleotides: TGTGCCAGCAGCACCCGGTCCAGTTATGAAGAGACCCAGTACTTC.

This clonotype has ten or more counts. The rearrangement uses TRBV6-6 and TRBJ1-2, with TRBD1 as a possible D gene (5 bases). CDR1 MNHNY and CDR2 SVGAGI come from the germline V gene (reference sequence). This CDR3 contains 12 residues. The ends were cut back, 8 bases at V and 4 bases at J, with 11 bases in the middle. CDR3 nucleotide sequence: TGTGCCAGCGCGGGCAGGGTCTATGGCTACACCTTC. Residues: CASAGRVYGYTF.

This clonotype has ten or more counts. V usage is TRBV4-3 and J usage is TRBJ2-1, with TRBD1 matching over 9 bases. Germline V gene data show CDR1 as LGHNA and CDR2 as YSLEER. There are 15 residues in the CDR3. V dropped 1 base and J dropped 5; count of bases not matched to a gene: 3. For the CDR3, the DNA is TGCGCCAGCAGCCAAGGGACAGGGGTAGACAATGAGCAGTTCTTC. It encodes CASSQGTGVDNEQFF.

The J gene is TRBJ2-5, the V gene TRBV5-6, with 10 bases aligning to TRBD1. CDR3 length: 14 amino acids. Trimming at V came to 4 bases and at J to 5 bases, leaving 5 bases not matched to a gene. Per the germline V gene, CDR1 is SGHDT and CDR2 is YYEEEE. The CDR3 region has the DNA TGTGCCAGCAGCAACGACAGGGGGCGGGAGACCCAGTACTTC. Translating it yields CASSNDRGRETQYF.

This clonotype has just a few counts. This rearrangement joins TRBV9 to TRBJ2-3; 9 bases map to TRBD1. The CDR3 runs to 15 residues. V lost 2 bases and J lost 4; bases outside the gene matches: 5. Germline V gives CDR1 SGDLS, CDR2 YYNGEE. CDR3 residues: CASSVGTGRADTQYF. DNA of the CDR3: TGTGCCAGCAGCGTGGGGACAGGGAGAGCAGATACGCAGTATTTT.

This clonotype was counted a few times. J is TRBJ2-2 and V is TRBV11-3; the match to TRBD2 covers 7 bases. J lost 7 bases, V lost 5 bases, and 13 bases had no gene match. The CDR3 is 16 amino acids. Per the germline V gene, CDR1 is SGHNT and CDR2 is YENEEA. This CDR3 is CASSPYSAGDNGELFF. CDR3 in DNA: TGTGCCAGCAGCCCCTATTCGGCGGGAGATAACGGGGAGCTGTTTTTT.

The CDR3 sequence: CASSYVATTTPNSPLHF. The CDR3 DNA reads TGTGCCAGCAGTTACGTCGCGACAACCACTCCGAATTCACCCCTCCACTTT. The V gene is TRBV6-2 or TRBV6-3, the J gene TRBJ1-6; D gene uncertain. This CDR3 comprises 17 residues. The V end lost 2 bases, the J end lost 7 bases, and 18 bases lay between the germline ends. From germline, CDR1 is MNHEY and CDR2 SVGEGT.

The gene calls are TRBV29-1 and TRBJ1-1, with a tentative D call TRBD1 (5 bases). Germline V gene data show CDR1 as SQVTM and CDR2 as ANQGSEA. This CDR3 contains 13 residues. V lost 7 bases and J lost 4, with 16 bases in between. The CDR3 region is CSAKGMWGTEAFF. The CDR3 DNA follows: TGCAGCGCCAAGGGGATGTGGGGCACTGAAGCTTTCTTT.

There are a few counts of this clonotype. The rearrangement joins TRBV7-3 to TRBJ2-5, with no clear D. The CDR3 has 12 residues. Germline V gene data show CDR1 as SGHTA and CDR2 as FQGTGA. V was cut by 5 bases and J by 7 bases, with 11 bases left in between. This CDR3 reads CASSPDLRTQYF. For the CDR3, the DNA is TGTGCCAGCAGCCCAGACTTGAGGACCCAGTACTTC.

This clonotype has just a few counts. The chain has TRBV6-5 and TRBJ1-5; D unresolved. The germline CDR1 and CDR2 sequences are MNHEY and SVGAGI. Trimming pared 6 bases from V and 4 bases from J, leaving 7 bases between. The CDR3 runs 12 residues. The CDR3 nucleotides read TGTGCCAGCAGAGAGGGAAATCAGCCCCAGCATTTT. It translates to CASREGNQPQHF.

The chain couples TRBV18 to TRBJ2-1, with D perhaps matching TRBD1 or TRBD2 (5 bases each). The CDR3 contains 16 residues. Germline CDR1 and CDR2: KGHSH and LQKENI. V lost 3 bases and J 7 bases, leaving 19 bases between the germline ends. The CDR3 nucleotides read TGTGCCAGCTCACCTAGAGCGCCCAACTGGGGGAATGAGCAGTTCTTC. The encoded protein is CASSPRAPNWGNEQFF.

This clonotype was counted only a few times. The J gene is TRBJ1-1, the V gene TRBV18; 9 bases are shared with TRBD1. The CDR3 loop spans 15 amino acids. CDR1 is KGHSH, CDR2 LQKENI, per germline. V was pared by 4 bases and J by 3 bases, with 6 bases of the junction left unmatched. In nucleotides, the CDR3 is TGTGCCAGCTCACTGGGACAGGGAATCGACACTGAAGCTTTCTTT. Protein: CASSLGQGIDTEAFF.

The genes are TRBV6-5 and TRBJ1-1, with D tentatively TRBD1 (5 bases). The V gene's germline CDR1 is MNHEY and CDR2 SVGAGI. V was shortened by 5 bases and J by 0 bases, with 13 bases between the two germline ends. This CDR3 has 15 amino acids. Written as DNA, the CDR3 is TGTGCCAGCAGTCTCAGGGTTGCTTTGAACACTGAAGCTTTCTTT. This codes for CASSLRVALNTEAFF.

This clonotype was recorded a few times. V usage is TRBV24-1 and J usage is TRBJ2-1; 8 bases match TRBD1. Germline V gene lookup returns CDR1 KGHDR and CDR2 SFDVKD. Unmatched junction bases numbered 8, after V lost 0 bases and J lost 8 bases. This CDR3 has 16 amino acids. Here the CDR3 DNA reads TGTGCCACCAGTGATTTGGGGACAGGAACAATGGATGAGCAGTTCTTC. It yields the protein CATSDLGTGTMDEQFF.

The chain combines TRBV25-1 with TRBJ2-3, with D perhaps being TRBD1 or TRBD2 (5 bases each). Per the germline V gene, CDR1 is MGHDK and CDR2 is SYGVNS. V lost 1 base to trimming and J lost 0 bases, with 11 bases between them. CDR3 length: 16 residues. CDR3 sequence: CASSEWGPGSTDTQYF. The CDR3 DNA follows: TGTGCCAGCAGTGAATGGGGCCCGGGAAGCACAGATACGCAGTATTTT. The full variable domain, rest sourced from reference TRBV25-1 and TRBJ2-3, is EADIYQTPRYLVIGTGKKITLECSQTMGHDKMYWYQQDPGMELHLIHYSYGVNSTEKGDLSSESTVSRIRTEHFPLTLESARPSHTSQYLCASSEWGPGSTDTQYFGPGTRLTVL.